The 12 T cell receptor beta chains given below trace back to one sample, sequenced in a study of cytomegalovirus exposure and HLA in healthy donors. The data were produced by immunoSEQ multiplex PCR, yet TCRdb's version contains in-frame clones alone and is incomplete. Among 150,000 to 200,000 clones listed, less than 90% were seen once. The sequencing sample was made of PBMCs. Receptor source: a woman in her thirties in good health and CMV-seronegative.

The V gene is TRBV4-2, the J gene TRBJ1-3; no definite D call. The CDR3 has 13 amino acids. V was trimmed by 0 bases and J by 2 bases, leaving 2 bases between them. The V gene's germline CDR1 is LGHNA and CDR2 YNFKEQ. The CDR3 sequence is CASSQDTGNTIYF. The DNA for the CDR3 is TGTGCCAGCAGCCAAGATACTGGAAACACCATATATTTT.

The count of this clone is one. The chain has TRBV20-1 and TRBJ1-2; D unclear. With 0 bases removed from V and 13 bases from J, the gap between germline ends came to 12 bases. The CDR3 runs to 11 residues. The V gene's germline CDR1 is DFQATT and CDR2 SNEGSKA (reference sequence). The CDR3 sequence: CSARDRAVGTF. Written as DNA, the CDR3 is TGCAGTGCTAGAGATCGTGCCGTTGGCACCTTC.

The chain joins TRBV28 to TRBJ2-7; D ambiguous. From germline, CDR1 is MDHEN and CDR2 SYDVKM. The CDR3 totals 16 residues. The V and J ends lost 4 bases and 3 bases respectively, with 19 bases between them. CDR3 amino acids: CASSYKAGRPYYEQYF. The CDR3 coding sequence is TGTGCCAGCAGTTATAAAGCCGGGCGCCCCTACTACGAGCAGTACTTC.

The chain carries TRBV28 and TRBJ1-1; 9 nucleotides line up with TRBD1. This CDR3 has 14 residues. Germline CDR1 MDHEN, CDR2 SYDVKM. Germline trimming cut 5 bases from V and 4 bases from J; bases unmatched to any gene: 5. The CDR3 DNA reads as TGTGCCAGCAGTCGACCGGACAGGGGCACTGAAGCTTTCTTT. This gives the protein CASSRPDRGTEAFF.

Concerning this clone itself: This same CDR3 is encoded by further DNA sequences in the sample. V gene TRBV2 combines with J gene TRBJ2-3, with TRBD2 matching 13 bases. Germline-derived CDR1 and CDR2 are SNHLY and FYNNEI. There are 14 residues in the CDR3. V shed 4 bases, J shed 6 bases, and the junction held 1 base outside the gene matches. The CDR3 is CASSGTSGSDTQYF. The CDR3 bases are TGTGCCAGCAGTGGGACTAGCGGGAGTGATACGCAGTATTTT.

This CDR3 reads CASSVRAGWGNEQFF. As DNA, the CDR3 is TGTGCCAGCAGCGTCCGAGCGGGCTGGGGCAATGAGCAGTTCTTC. The V gene is TRBV4-2, the J gene TRBJ2-1, with a tentative D call TRBD2 (6 bases). From germline, CDR1 is LGHNA and CDR2 YNFKEQ. The CDR3 is 15 amino acids. V dropped 5 bases and J dropped 6 bases, with 17 bases sitting between them.

This clone appeared a single time. V and J are TRBV9 and TRBJ2-1, with D tentatively TRBD1 or TRBD2 (6 bases each). The CDR3 is made up of 13 amino acids. Germline CDR1 reads SGDLS; CDR2 reads YYNGEE. The ends were cut back, 3 bases at V and 9 bases at J, with 13 bases in the middle. The CDR3 nucleotides are TGTGCCAGCAGCGGGGGGGCTGATCCTGAGCAGTTCTTC. Translated, it gives CASSGGADPEQFF.

The rearrangement uses TRBV7-3 and TRBJ2-2; TRBD2 might be the D (5 bases). The germline V and J ends were trimmed by 5 bases and 7 bases, with 17 bases remaining between them. Germline CDR1 is SGHTA and CDR2 is FQGTGA. CDR3 length: 15 amino acids. The CDR3 coding sequence is TGTGCCAGCAGCCCCCGTCCGAGGGCTGACGGGGAGCTGTTTTTT. Its translation is CASSPRPRADGELFF. Together with reference TRBV7-3 and TRBJ2-2, the CDR3 gives the full variable domain: GAGVSQTPSNKVTEKGKYVELRCDPISGHTALYWYRQSLGQGPEFLIYFQGTGAADDSGLPNDRFFAVRPEGSVSTLKIQRTERGDSAVYLCASSPRPRADGELFFGEGSRLTVL.

V and J are TRBV27 and TRBJ1-3; 8 bases line up with TRBD1. V shed 4 bases, J shed 4 bases, and the junction held 3 bases outside the gene matches. The CDR3 loop spans 14 amino acids. Germline CDR1 reads MNHEY; CDR2 reads SMNVEV (reference sequence). The CDR3: CASSSTGEGNTIYF. The CDR3 DNA reads TGTGCCAGCAGTTCGACAGGGGAAGGAAACACCATATATTTT.

This chain connects TRBV6-5 to TRBJ2-1; 8 bases are a match to TRBD2. Looked up from germline, CDR1 is MNHEY and CDR2 is SVGAGI. The CDR3 runs to 16 residues. With 3 bases clipped from V and 8 bases from J, the junction kept 12 bases outside the gene matches. DNA of the CDR3: TGTGCCAGCAGTTATTACTTAGGCGGGGGGTTGTATGAGCAGTTCTTC. Amino acid sequence: CASSYYLGGGLYEQFF.

The genes are TRBV18 and TRBJ2-7; D is ambiguous. Germline V gives CDR1 KGHSH, CDR2 LQKENI. This CDR3 has 11 residues. The V gene lost 3 bases and the J gene lost 5 bases, with 5 bases spanning the gap. The CDR3 DNA reads TGTGCCAGCTCACCTAAGGACGAGCAGTACTTC. Translation: CASSPKDEQYF.

This clone was seen just once. J is TRBJ2-3 and V is TRBV29-1; perhaps TRBD1 as D (6 bases). The V and J ends lost 4 bases and 0 bases respectively, with 14 bases between them. This CDR3 region has 15 residues. In germline, CDR1 is SQVTM, CDR2 ANQGSEA. The DNA of the CDR3 is TGCAGCGTTGGTGGGGGCCTCACTAGCACAGATACGCAGTATTTT. Its translation is CSVGGGLTSTDTQYF.